This T cell receptor beta chain was found in a study of blood T cell repertoires in COVID-19. This clone was observed a handful of times. This specimen includes other DNA sequences encoding the same CDR3. Per the authors' pipeline: It was from reference gene primer amplification that nucleated cell counts were estimated. Clones were sequenced by immunoSEQ multiplex PCR, and TCRdb holds only the in-frame ones, with some missing. That table furnishes V, J and clone size, whereas the DNA furnished D and trimming. The data contain fewer than 400,000 clones, roughly 90% of them singletons. V was clipped by 0 bases and J by 5 bases, with 11 bases between them. Per germline, CDR1 SGHRS and CDR2 YFSETQ. The CDR3 is 14 amino acids. Individuals aged roughly 18 to 95 years were recruited from approximately 24 US areas. Which cohort a participant joined came from the clinical history participants gave. Two consecutive negative NP/OP PCR tests, clearance, or resolved symptoms defined Cohort 3 recovery.

This rearrangement joins TRBV5-1 to TRBJ1-2, with a possible D match to TRBD1 (5 bases). The sequence was collected from a woman aged 18-35 years who had recovered from COVID-19. Sequencing input: PBMCs or T cells enriched from blood (not recorded which). CDR3 residues: CASSLVGQGYGYTF. CDR3 nucleotides: TGCGCCAGCAGCTTGGTCGGGCAGGGTTATGGCTACACCTTC.